The present T cell receptor beta chain was sequenced within a study of regulatory T cells in long-lasting Graves disease. Time point here: persistent/refractory GD, antithyroid drugs over 5 years with positive TRAb. Preparation of the TCR library used RNA extracted from PBMCs. Per germline, CDR1 SGHTA and CDR2 FQGNSA. The V and J ends lost 1 base and 2 bases respectively, with 6 bases between them. There are 14 residues in the CDR3. For TCR beta, libraries came from iRepertoire HTBI primers and Arm-PCR of CDR3 regions. TCRdb ran MiXCR on the multiplex PCR reads and lists one entry per CDR3 protein. Of 350,000 to 450,000 distinct CDR3 sequences listed, around 20% are singletons.

The receptor was derived from a female donor with Graves disease. The sequenced sample was peripheral blood mononuclear cells (PBMCs), obtained when the disease was refractory, from a patient treated with antithyroid drugs. J is TRBJ2-1 and V is TRBV7-2; the D is unclear. This CDR3 reads CASSLGTAYNEQFF. The CDR3 coding sequence is TGTGCCAGCAGCTTAGGGACGGCCTACAATGAGCAGTTCTTC. Full variable domain (outside the CDR3, taken from reference TRBV7-2 and TRBJ2-1): GAGVSQSPSNKVTEKGKDVELRCDPISGHTALYWYRQSLGQGLEFLIYFQGNSAPDKSGLPSDRFSAERTGGSVSTLTIQRTQQEDSAVYLCASSLGTAYNEQFFGPGTRLTVL.